These T cell receptor beta chains were read from a single sample in a study of CD8 T cells in Susac syndrome. In TCRdb, the immunoSEQ multiplex PCR reads were re-called with MiXCR into one record per CDR3 protein. The table records roughly 200,000 distinct CDR3 sequences, just under 95% of them present only once. Sequenced input: CD4+ T cells from PBMCs. These receptors were taken from a human donor with multiple sclerosis. Both conserved end residues are part of each CDR3. D genes are given only for firm matches.

TRBJ2-1 . TRBV6-1 14 CASLDSFSYNEQFF
TRBJ2-1 . TRBV20-1 13 CSASRVSSGEQFF
TRBJ1-6 . TRBV23-1 11 CGLPRTAPLHF
TRBJ2-3 TRBD2 TRBV12-3/TRBV12-4 18 CASSRTFGLAGVTDTQYF
TRBJ2-3 TRBD2 TRBV7-8 15 CASLSGGAGADTQYF
TRBJ2-2 . TRBV30 15 CAWSALVAATGELFF
TRBJ2-5 . TRBV20-1 11 CSAHWAETQYF
TRBJ2-3 . TRBV7-3 14 CASSLPALTDTQYF
TRBJ1-4 TRBD1 TRBV20-1 13 CSAGTGNSEKLFF
TRBJ2-5 . TRBV12-3/TRBV12-4 12 CASGAVRETQYF
TRBJ1-1 . TRBV6-2/TRBV6-3 12 CASSYRTTEAFF
TRBJ1-6 . TRBV18 15 CASSLLDSYNSPLHF
TRBJ1-4 . TRBV15 16 CATRSVTARDREKLFF
TRBJ1-1 . TRBV2 13 CASAQELNTEAFF
TRBJ1-1 . TRBV29-1 14 CSVASGGSVTEAFF
TRBJ2-6 . TRBV29-1 13 CSVHSSGANVLTF
TRBJ1-6 . TRBV9 14 CASSVGGENSPLHF
TRBJ1-5 TRBD1 TRBV19 14 CASSVTGANQPQHF
TRBJ1-2 . TRBV3-1 13 CASSQGTAYGYTF
TRBJ2-3 . TRBV27 14 CASSLSGSTDTQYF
TRBJ1-2 . TRBV20-1 12 CSVRRGDYGYTF
TRBJ2-2 . TRBV3-1 14 CASSGLRGTGELFF
TRBJ2-3 . TRBV2 13 CASSPGATHRGHF
TRBJ2-5 . TRBV4-2 14 CASSQDDGQETQYF
TRBJ1-6 TRBD1 TRBV9 15 CASSVGTAINSPLHF
TRBJ1-1 TRBD1 TRBV30 12 CAWSVRDRKAFF
TRBJ2-7 TRBD1 TRBV14 13 CASSLGTGGKQYF
TRBJ2-3 TRBD2 TRBV7-9 15 CASSLGGGGTDTQYF
TRBJ2-7 . TRBV20-1 13 CSATAGITYEQYF
TRBJ1-5 TRBD1 TRBV12-3/TRBV12-4 13 CATGTGGNQPQHF
TRBJ1-2 TRBD1 TRBV12-3/TRBV12-4 12 CASRQGDYGYTF
TRBJ2-5 . TRBV7-2 16 CASSLRGGRLQETQYF